A selection of T cell receptor beta chains follows, all from one sample in a study of blood T cell repertoires in COVID-19. Generated by immunoSEQ multiplex PCR, the TCRdb table keeps only in-frame clones and is missing some. The sample consists of some 210,000 clones, roughly 89% of them appearing once. Material for sequencing was peripheral blood. These receptors were taken from a man aged 60-69 years who had recovered from COVID-19. The CDR3 runs from the conserved cysteine through the conserved F or W. D genes are given only for firm matches. Some rows mark clone size as missing; the rest say once, few, many or name a class of expanded clone.

TRBV24-1	-	TRBJ2-2	13	-	CATSAANTGELFF	TGTGCCACCAGCGCAGCGAACACCGGGGAGCTGTTTTTT
TRBV6-5	-	TRBJ1-4	15	TRBD1	CASSYSKGAGEKLFF	TGTGCCAGCAGCTACTCAAAGGGGGCTGGGGAAAAACTGTTTTTT
TRBV3-1/TRBV3-2	few	TRBJ1-2	12	-	CASSQSSRDYTF	TGTGCCAGCAGCCAAAGTTCCCGGGACTACACCTTC
TRBV11-2	-	TRBJ1-3	13	-	CASSQGVGNTIYF	TGTGCCAGCAGCCAGGGTGTTGGAAACACCATATATTTT
TRBV12-5	once	TRBJ2-2	16	TRBD2	CASGPGSGGETGELFF	TGTGCTAGTGGGCCAGGCAGCGGGGGTGAGACCGGGGAGCTGTTTTTT
TRBV6-6	-	TRBJ1-2	13	-	CASSRPGLYGYTF	TGTGCCAGCAGCCGACCGGGACTCTATGGCTACACCTTC
TRBV12-3/TRBV12-4	-	TRBJ1-6	12	-	CASSYRNSPLHF	TGTGCCAGCAGTTATCGGAATTCACCCCTCCACTTT
TRBV4-2	-	TRBJ2-7	15	-	CASSQDTRARYEQYF	TGTGCCAGCAGCCAAGATACGCGTGCCCGCTACGAGCAGTACTTC
TRBV3-1/TRBV3-2	-	TRBJ2-1	13	TRBD2	CASSPGGANEQFF	TGTGCCAGCAGCCCCGGGGGGGCCAATGAGCAGTTCTTC
TRBV18	-	TRBJ1-1	14	TRBD1	CASSPRTGDTEAFF	TGTGCCAGCTCACCCCGGACAGGGGACACTGAAGCTTTCTTT
TRBV6-5	-	TRBJ2-1	14	-	CASSSVEGYNEQFF	TGTGCCAGCAGCTCCGTGGAGGGTTACAATGAGCAGTTCTTC
TRBV5-6	few	TRBJ1-5	17	TRBD1	CASSARTGPYSNQPQHF	TGTGCCAGCAGCGCAAGGACAGGTCCCTATAGCAATCAGCCCCAGCATTTT
TRBV3-1/TRBV3-2	once	TRBJ1-4	17	-	CASSRTGSLATNEKLFF	TGTGCCAGCAGCCGAACAGGGTCTCTCGCAACTAATGAAAAACTGTTTTTT
TRBV19	-	TRBJ2-2	14	-	CASKRDKNTGELFF	TGTGCCAGTAAACGGGACAAGAACACCGGGGAGCTGTTTTTT
TRBV7-2	-	TRBJ1-3	17	-	CASSLVGGKPAGNTIYF	TGTGCCAGCAGCTTAGTTGGGGGCAAGCCCGCGGGAAACACCATATATTTT
TRBV5-5	-	TRBJ2-7	11	-	CASRNNYEQYF	TGTGCCAGCAGGAACAACTACGAGCAGTACTTC
TRBV2	-	TRBJ2-7	14	TRBD1	CASSQDRGRYEQYF	TGTGCCAGCAGTCAAGACAGGGGGCGTTACGAGCAGTACTTC
TRBV2	-	TRBJ1-2	12	-	CASSYSTYGYTF	TGTGCCAGCAGTTATAGTACGTATGGCTACACCTTC
TRBV7-9	-	TRBJ2-2	12	-	CASSSYAGELFF	TGTGCCAGCAGCTCTTATGCCGGGGAGCTGTTTTTT
TRBV6-4	-	TRBJ2-2	15	TRBD2	CASSELAGTTGELFF	TGTGCCAGCAGTGAACTAGCGGGAACGACCGGGGAGCTGTTTTTT
TRBV27	-	TRBJ1-2	16	TRBD1	CASTSTWDRINYGYTF	TGTGCCAGCACCTCCACGTGGGACAGAATCAACTATGGCTACACCTTC
TRBV10-3	-	TRBJ1-5	14	-	CATRSDGRDQPQHF	TGTGCCACCCGGTCGGACGGGAGGGATCAGCCCCAGCATTTT
TRBV18	-	TRBJ2-3	15	TRBD1	CASSPRDRGQDTQYF	TGTGCCAGCTCACCACGGGACAGGGGGCAAGATACGCAGTATTTT
TRBV2	-	TRBJ1-3	14	TRBD1	CASRAGGSGNTIYF	TGTGCCAGCAGGGCAGGGGGCTCTGGAAACACCATATATTTT
TRBV5-1	-	TRBJ1-1	18	TRBD1	CASSQSGTGALGDTEAFF	TGCGCCAGCAGCCAATCAGGGACAGGGGCATTAGGCGACACTGAAGCTTTCTTT
TRBV24-1	-	TRBJ2-1	17	TRBD2	CATSDSPGTSGVNEQFF	TGTGCCACCAGTGACTCCCCCGGGACTAGCGGGGTCAATGAGCAGTTCTTC
TRBV12-5	-	TRBJ1-5	14	-	CASGPDGWRQPQHF	TGTGCTAGTGGCCCGGACGGATGGAGGCAGCCCCAGCATTTT
TRBV11-3	-	TRBJ2-7	14	TRBD1	CASSLTGGGYEQYF	TGTGCCAGCAGCTTGACAGGGGGCGGTTACGAGCAGTACTTC
TRBV7-2	-	TRBJ2-2	15	TRBD2	CASSLLRGGAGELFF	TGTGCCAGCAGCTTATTGCGGGGGGGCGCCGGGGAGCTGTTTTTT
TRBV5-1	-	TRBJ1-2	13	-	CASSPDSSYGYTF	TGCGCCAGCAGCCCGGACAGCTCCTATGGCTACACCTTC
TRBV5-1	-	TRBJ2-1	13	-	CASRLQTYNEQFF	TGCGCCAGCAGGTTACAAACCTACAATGAGCAGTTCTTC
TRBV19	-	TRBJ2-6	12	-	CASSRGVNVLTF	TGTGCCAGTAGCAGGGGTGTCAACGTCCTGACTTTC
TRBV3-1/TRBV3-2	-	TRBJ2-1	15	TRBD2	CASSQEAGGRLEQFF	TGTGCCAGCAGCCAAGAGGCGGGGGGCCGACTTGAGCAGTTCTTC
TRBV11-2	few	TRBJ2-1	16	-	CASSILGGTTHNEQFF	TGTGCCAGCAGCATATTAGGGGGGACTACCCACAATGAGCAGTTCTTC
TRBV4-1	-	TRBJ2-7	13	-	CASSQPDMDEQYF	TGCGCCAGCAGCCAACCGGACATGGACGAGCAGTACTTC
TRBV19	-	TRBJ2-1	14	TRBD1	CASLQGRGVNEQFF	TGTGCCAGTCTACAGGGGAGAGGGGTAAATGAGCAGTTCTTC
TRBV5-8	-	TRBJ2-4	14	TRBD1	CASSSTGVKNIQYF	TGTGCCAGCAGCTCAACAGGGGTCAAAAACATTCAGTACTTC
TRBV7-9	-	TRBJ1-5	13	-	CASSKTSYQPQHF	TGTGCCAGCAGCAAGACATCATATCAGCCCCAGCATTTT
TRBV27	-	TRBJ2-7	15	TRBD1	CASSSGQGKVYEQYF	TGTGCCAGCAGTTCCGGACAGGGGAAAGTATACGAGCAGTACTTC
TRBV6-5	few	TRBJ2-7	14	-	CASSPLGGGYEQYF	TGTGCCAGCAGCCCCCTCGGGGGAGGCTACGAGCAGTACTTC
TRBV25-1	few	TRBJ1-2	11	-	CASSLNYGYTF	TGTGCCAGTTCCCTCAACTATGGCTACACCTTC
TRBV5-5	once	TRBJ1-1	15	TRBD1	CASSYSGGLNTEAFF	TGTGCCAGCAGCTACTCAGGGGGCTTGAACACTGAAGCTTTCTTT
TRBV5-5	-	TRBJ1-4	14	TRBD1	CASSSYRGNEKLFF	TGTGCCAGCAGCTCCTACAGGGGTAATGAAAAACTGTTTTTT
TRBV7-6	-	TRBJ2-1	16	TRBD1	CASSSPPGQRTDEQFF	TGTGCCAGCAGCTCCCCCCCGGGACAGAGAACCGATGAGCAGTTCTTC
TRBV14	-	TRBJ2-7	15	-	CASSPRGSTVYEQYF	TGTGCCAGCAGCCCGCGGGGTTCCACTGTCTACGAGCAGTACTTC
TRBV13	-	TRBJ1-2	17	TRBD1	CASSSYYGDRGVGGYTF	TGTGCCAGCAGCTCATATTACGGGGACAGGGGTGTAGGCGGCTACACCTTC
TRBV11-1	-	TRBJ2-4	14	-	CASSPLTDRYIQYF	TGTGCCAGCAGCCCCCTGACAGACCGGTACATTCAGTACTTC
TRBV2	once	TRBJ1-4	15	-	CASSEESATNEKLFF	TGTGCCAGCAGTGAAGAGTCGGCAACTAATGAAAAACTGTTTTTT
TRBV9	-	TRBJ1-3	16	-	CASSVDPPGGGNTIYF	TGTGCCAGCAGCGTAGACCCACCGGGGGGGGGAAACACCATATATTTT
TRBV11-2	once	TRBJ2-1	16	-	CASSFSAGSSYNEQFF	TGTGCCAGCAGCTTCTCCGCTGGTAGCTCCTACAATGAGCAGTTCTTC
TRBV9	-	TRBJ2-4	19	-	CASHPPTGMRAVAKNIQYF	TGTGCCAGCCACCCACCCACAGGGATGAGGGCGGTAGCCAAAAACATTCAGTACTTC
TRBV2	-	TRBJ2-5	13	-	CASREYTWETQYF	TGTGCCAGCAGGGAGTATACGTGGGAGACCCAGTACTTC
TRBV7-9	-	TRBJ1-4	14	TRBD1	CASSFAGTDKKLFF	TGTGCCAGCAGCTTCGCCGGGACAGACAAAAAACTGTTTTTT
TRBV7-2	-	TRBJ2-7	15	TRBD2	CASSLGSGGNYEQYF	TGTGCCAGCAGCTTAGGGTCGGGGGGAAACTACGAGCAGTACTTC
TRBV6-1	-	TRBJ2-7	16	-	CASSDSYKGAPGEQYF	TGTGCCAGCAGTGACAGCTACAAGGGAGCCCCAGGCGAGCAGTACTTC
TRBV7-9	-	TRBJ2-7	14	-	CASSLAPNSYEQYF	TGTGCCAGCAGCTTAGCCCCCAACTCCTACGAGCAGTACTTC
TRBV10-3	-	TRBJ1-3	14	TRBD1	CAARTGGTRNTIYF	TGTGCCGCGCGGACAGGGGGCACTAGAAACACCATATATTTT
TRBV18	-	TRBJ2-5	15	TRBD1	CASSPEGASYVTQYF	TGTGCCAGCTCACCAGAGGGGGCAAGTTATGTGACCCAGTACTTC
TRBV5-1	-	TRBJ2-6	18	TRBD1	CASSSRQGGNSGANVLTF	TGCGCCAGCAGCTCGAGACAGGGGGGAAATTCTGGGGCCAACGTCCTGACTTTC
TRBV7-9	-	TRBJ1-3	16	TRBD1	CASSSGQGASGNTIYF	TGTGCCAGCAGCTCAGGACAGGGGGCCTCTGGAAACACCATATATTTT